What follows is one TCR beta chain and its context. This entry comes from a study of blood T cell repertoires in COVID-19. Study background: The samples span acute and convalescent COVID-19 from the United States, Italy and Spain.

Germline V lookup: CDR1 SGHVS, CDR2 FQNEAQ. This CDR3 spans 18 amino acids. Between the trimmed V and J ends, which lost 3 bases and 0 bases, there was a span of 15 bases. Method: immunoSEQ multiplex PCR; TCRdb's copy keeps in-frame clones and lacks some. This table has under 300,000 clones, 70% to 90% appearing once. The origin of this receptor is a woman in her sixties or seventies with COVID-19, enrolled during active disease. V usage is TRBV7-8 and J usage is TRBJ1-6; D not certain. Sequenced input: peripheral blood. The CDR3 DNA sequence: TGTGCCAGCAGCTTTACTTACAGTGGGAGCTCCTATAATTCACCCCTCCACTTT. Encoded protein: CASSFTYSGSSYNSPLHF.